This T cell receptor beta chain emerged from a study of post-analysis software for immune sequencing data. As regards this clonotype: Its cognate antigen is unknown.

Study-wide results and limits: Controls had significantly higher normalized Chao1 diversity than multiple sclerosis patients. The five TRBV segments detected at higher frequency in patients than in controls included TRBV5-6, TRBV5-1 and TRBV20-1.

TCR beta libraries were prepared from cDNA with unique molecular identifiers. Each CDR3 protein gets one entry after TCRdb re-called the PCR reads with MiXCR. Here the sample spans roughly 430,000 distinct CDR3 sequences, roughly 40% being singletons. The V end lost 0 bases, the J end lost 1 base, and 11 bases lay between the germline ends. Germline CDR1 reads SGDLS; CDR2 reads YYNGEE. The CDR3 is 16 amino acids. V usage is TRBV9 and J usage is TRBJ2-1; D ambiguous. Sequencing was done on a sample of blood. The receptor was derived from a girl aged 2 to 9 with multiple sclerosis. CDR3 DNA sequence: TGTGCCAGCAGCGTAGTCGGTGGCAGATCCTACAATGAGCAGTTCTTC. This gives the protein CASSVVGGRSYNEQFF.